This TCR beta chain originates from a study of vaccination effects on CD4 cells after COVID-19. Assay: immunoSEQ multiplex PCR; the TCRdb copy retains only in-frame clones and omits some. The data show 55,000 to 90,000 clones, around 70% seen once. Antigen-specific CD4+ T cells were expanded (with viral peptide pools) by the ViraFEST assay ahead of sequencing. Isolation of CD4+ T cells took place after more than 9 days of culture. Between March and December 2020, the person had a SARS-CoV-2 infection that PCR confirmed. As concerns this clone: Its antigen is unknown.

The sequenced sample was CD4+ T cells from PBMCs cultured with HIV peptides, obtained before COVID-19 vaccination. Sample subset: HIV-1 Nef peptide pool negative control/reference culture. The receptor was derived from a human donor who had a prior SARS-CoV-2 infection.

The CDR3 DNA follows: TGTGCCAGCAGCGCGAGCGGGGGGATTGAGACCCAGTACTTC. This translates into CASSASGGIETQYF. The chain has TRBV7-9 and TRBJ2-5; 9 bases fit TRBD2. With V trimmed by 5 bases and J by 5 bases, 6 bases remained unmatched. The CDR3 consists of 14 residues. The V gene's germline CDR1 is SEHNR and CDR2 FQNEAQ (reference sequence).